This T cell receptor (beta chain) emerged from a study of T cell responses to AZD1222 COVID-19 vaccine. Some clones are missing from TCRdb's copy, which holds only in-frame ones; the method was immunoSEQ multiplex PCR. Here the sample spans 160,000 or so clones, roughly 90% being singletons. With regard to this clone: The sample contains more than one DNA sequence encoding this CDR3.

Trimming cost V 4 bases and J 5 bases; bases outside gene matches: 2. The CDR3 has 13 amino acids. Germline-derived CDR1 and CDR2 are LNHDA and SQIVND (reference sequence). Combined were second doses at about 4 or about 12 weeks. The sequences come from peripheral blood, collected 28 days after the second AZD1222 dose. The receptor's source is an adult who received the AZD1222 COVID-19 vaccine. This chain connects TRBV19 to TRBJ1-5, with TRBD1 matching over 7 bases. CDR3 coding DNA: TGTGCCAGTAGTAGACAGGGCGATCAGCCCCAGCATTTT. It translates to CASSRQGDQPQHF.